These 27 T cell receptor beta chains were all obtained from the same sample, sequenced in a study of CD8+CD57+ T cells in acquired aplastic anemia. Regarding the study as a whole: In patients, CD8+CD57+ cells had lower diversity than total CD4+ and CD8+ pools.

Patients chosen for sequencing had shown CD8+CD57+ cell expansion by flow cytometry. Their target antigens are unknown. Genomic DNA acted as the template from which TCR beta VDJ combination and CDR3 sequence profiling were carried out. TCRdb independently ran MiXCR on the reads; one entry per CDR3 protein. The sample includes some 20,000 distinct CDR3 sequences, 30% to 40% seen only once; the top ten take 80% to 90%. Source material: CD8+CD57+ T cells sorted from PBMCs. Sample subset: bead-enriched CD8+CD57+ effector memory T cells from SAA patients. The receptors stem from a human donor with aplastic anemia.

This clonotype was detected only a few times. The chain couples TRBV12-3 or TRBV12-4 to TRBJ2-7, with 15 positions matching TRBD2. CDR3 length: 14 amino acids. With V trimmed by 7 bases and J by 6 bases, 4 bases remained unmatched. As DNA, the CDR3 is TGTGCCAGCACCCCGGGACTAGCGGGAGGCGAGCAGTACTTC. Residues: CASTPGLAGGEQYF.

This clonotype has just a few counts. The chain uses TRBV20-1 and TRBJ2-7, with 13 nucleotides matching TRBD2. The germline gives CDR1 DFQATT, CDR2 SNEGSKA (reference sequence). The CDR3 sequence is 16 residues long. V lost 5 bases to trimming and J lost 2 bases; unmatched junction nucleotides: 9. DNA for the CDR3: TGCAGTGCTCCCCCCTGGACTAGCGGGGGTCCCTACGAGCAGTACTTC. Translation gives CSAPPWTSGGPYEQYF.

This sequence joins TRBV29-1 and TRBJ2-1, with D perhaps matching TRBD2 (6 bases). Looked up from germline, CDR1 is SQVTM and CDR2 is ANQGSEA. V gave up 4 bases and J gave up 0 bases, with 22 bases separating them. The CDR3 has 18 residues. The CDR3 is CSVAGGWASRSSYNEQFF. The CDR3 bases are TGCAGCGTTGCCGGGGGTTGGGCTAGCCGGAGCTCCTACAATGAGCAGTTCTTC.

V is TRBV6-5 and J is TRBJ2-7; D possibly corresponds to TRBD1 (5 bases). CDR1 is MNHEY, CDR2 SVGAGI, per germline. V was cut by 8 bases and J by 3 bases, with 17 bases left in between. The CDR3 extends over 14 amino acids. CDR3 residues: CASGLSDTHYEQYF. In nucleotides, the CDR3 is TGTGCCAGCGGTTTATCGGACACACACTACGAGCAGTACTTC.

This clonotype was counted only a few times. The chain recombines TRBV10-3 with TRBJ2-1; the D gene is possibly TRBD2 (6 bases). The CDR3 is 17 residues long. The germline CDR1 and CDR2 sequences are ENHRY and SYGVKD. Trimming removed 0 bases at V and 8 bases at J, with 20 bases between. The CDR3 is CAISESEEAGKVDEQFF. The CDR3 nucleotides read TGTGCCATCAGTGAGTCGGAAGAGGCGGGAAAGGTCGATGAGCAGTTCTTC.

Details on this clonotype: In this CDR3 the conserved last residue, phenylalanine or tryptophan, is missing, so a read error is likely. It is unclear where the CDR3 begins or ends on the DNA, so no DNA is shown, and the CDR3 is as TCRdb lists it. The chain is built from TRBV12-3 or TRBV12-4 and TRBJ2-1; the table's D gene call, TRBD1, was not cross checked with the DNA. From its first to its last residue, the CDR3 has 11 amino acids. The CDR3 here is CASSSPLRGGD.

This clonotype ranks as medium-sized. The rearrangement joins TRBV6-5 to TRBJ1-1; 7 nucleotides align to TRBD1. The V segment lost 2 bases and the J segment 4 bases; nucleotides outside the gene matches: 1. Germline V gene sequence: CDR1 MNHEY, CDR2 SVGAGI. CDR3 length equals 13 residues. This CDR3 is CASSYGTATEAFF. DNA of the CDR3: TGTGCCAGCAGTTACGGGACAGCCACTGAAGCTTTCTTT.

The rearrangement uses TRBV5-8 and TRBJ2-7, with a possible D match to TRBD2 (5 bases). Germline V lookup: CDR1 SGHTS, CDR2 YDEGEE. The V and J ends lost 2 bases and 7 bases respectively, with 10 bases between them. The CDR3 length is 12 residues. The CDR3 loop is CASSFQAVEQYF. CDR3 nucleotide sequence: TGTGCCAGCAGCTTCCAAGCGGTTGAGCAGTACTTC.

This clonotype was recorded a few times. J is TRBJ2-3 and V is TRBV12-3 or TRBV12-4, with D maybe TRBD1 (6 bases). V lost 3 bases, J lost 3 bases, and 10 bases lay in between. CDR3 length equals 14 residues. The DNA of the CDR3 is TGTGCCAGCAGTTTCCGACAGGTAACAGATACGCAGTATTTT. Protein sequence: CASSFRQVTDTQYF.

This clonotype was recorded at least ten times. The genes are TRBV20-1 and TRBJ2-3; 7 bases align to TRBD2. After removal of 2 bases from V and 0 bases from J, the junction contained 8 bases not matched to a gene. Germline CDR1 is DFQATT and CDR2 is SNEGSKA (reference sequence). This CDR3 has 16 amino acids. The CDR3 DNA follows: TGCAGTGCTAGACCCCGACTAGCCCCTAGCACAGATACGCAGTATTTT. This codes for CSARPRLAPSTDTQYF.

The chain combines TRBV6-6 with TRBJ2-7, with no clear D. The CDR3 has 15 residues. The germline V gene encodes CDR1 MNHNY and CDR2 SVGAGI (reference sequence). Trimming left V 0 bases short and J 6 bases short, with 15 bases between. CDR3 DNA sequence: TGTGCCAGCAGTTACTCGCTTTCCCCCTCGGGCGAGCAGTACTTC. Protein: CASSYSLSPSGEQYF.

This clonotype was observed a handful of times. The chain combines TRBV5-1 with TRBJ2-7; the D gene is possibly TRBD2 (5 bases). CDR1 and CDR2 (germline): SGHRS, YFSETQ. Trimming shortened V by 4 bases and J by 3 bases, and 20 bases separated the two germline ends. The CDR3 runs 16 residues. The CDR3 nucleotides are TGCGCCAGCAGCCCCCGGGGAGCCCAAGAGGGCTACGAGCAGTACTTC. Its translation: CASSPRGAQEGYEQYF.

In this sample, this clonotype turned up a few times. The chain carries TRBV5-1 and TRBJ2-3; 11 bases agree with TRBD2. The CDR3 spans 14 residues. CDR1 SGHRS and CDR2 YFSETQ come from the germline V gene. J was trimmed by 5 bases and V by 5 bases; bases with no gene match: 4. This chain's CDR3 is CASSSGGAKDTQYF. For the CDR3, the DNA is TGCGCCAGCAGTAGCGGGGGGGCAAAAGATACGCAGTATTTT.

The chain recombines TRBV6-4 with TRBJ2-3, with 11 nucleotides matching TRBD2. Per the germline V gene, CDR1 is MRHNA and CDR2 is SNTAGT. This CDR3 region has 14 residues. V lost 6 bases to trimming and J lost 6 bases; unmatched junction nucleotides: 5. CDR3 amino acids: CASSLAGGQDTQYF. In nucleotides, the CDR3 is TGTGCCAGCAGCCTAGCGGGGGGCCAGGATACGCAGTATTTT.

The V call is TRBV7-9, the J call TRBJ1-1, with no clear D. CDR3 length equals 13 residues. From germline, CDR1 is SEHNR and CDR2 FQNEAQ (reference sequence). V was cut by 2 bases and J by 3 bases, with 7 bases left in between. Here the CDR3 reads CASSLREHTEAFF. The CDR3 region has the DNA TGTGCCAGCAGCTTAAGGGAACACACTGAAGCTTTCTTT. Variable domain in full (rest from reference TRBV7-9 and TRBJ1-1): DTGVSQNPRHKITKRGQNVTFRCDPISEHNRLYWYRQTLGQGPEFLTYFQNEAQLEKSRLLSDRFSAERPKGSFSTLEIQRTEQGDSAMYLCASSLREHTEAFFGQGTRLTVV.

As concerns this clonotype: A read error may account for a junction end that differs from germline. This chain uses TRBV7-2 with TRBJ1-2; D possibly corresponds to TRBD1 (6 bases). Germline-derived CDR1 and CDR2 are SGHTA and FQGNSA. The CDR3 extends over 18 amino acids. This CDR3 is CASSQDHPPGQINYGYTF. CDR3 nucleotide sequence: TGCGCCAGCAGCCAAGATCATCCGCCGGGACAAATTAACTATGGCTACACCTTC. The whole variable domain, remainder taken from reference TRBV7-2 and TRBJ1-2, is GAGVSQSPSNKVTEKGKDVELRCDPISGHTALYWYRQSLGQGLEFLIYFQGNSAPDKSGLPSDRFSAERTGGSVSTLTIQRTQQEDSAVYLCASSQDHPPGQINYGYTFGSGTRLTVV.

As for this clonotype: The junction departs from germline at one end; a sequencing error may be responsible. V gene TRBV7-7 combines with J gene TRBJ2-1; D not certain. Looked up from germline, CDR1 is SSHAT and CDR2 is FNYEAQ (reference sequence). The CDR3 runs to 10 residues. CDR3 nucleotides: TGTGCTAGCAGCTTCGTGGGGCAGTTCTTC. Its translation is CASSFVGQFF.

The chain carries TRBV29-1 and TRBJ2-3; 14 bases fit TRBD2. Trimming removed 4 bases from V and 2 bases from J; junction bases left unmatched: 8. This CDR3 region has 17 residues. CDR1 and CDR2 (germline): SQVTM, ANQGSEA. The CDR3 region is CSVGGLAGGPSTDTQYF. DNA for the CDR3: TGCAGCGTTGGTGGACTAGCGGGAGGCCCATCCACAGATACGCAGTATTTT.

J is TRBJ2-5 and V is TRBV25-1; 8 positions match TRBD1. Germline lookup yields CDR1 MGHDK and CDR2 SYGVNS. The CDR3 consists of 14 residues. J was trimmed by 5 bases and V by 2 bases; bases with no gene match: 4. The CDR3 protein is CASSEGQGMETQYF. Here the CDR3 DNA reads TGTGCCAGCAGTGAAGGACAGGGTATGGAGACCCAGTACTTC.

This clonotype was recorded only once. The V call is TRBV20-1, the J call TRBJ1-1; 7 bases match TRBD1. Germline CDR1 reads DFQATT; CDR2 reads SNEGSKA (reference sequence). V dropped 6 bases and J dropped 2; count of bases not matched to a gene: 6. The CDR3 is 13 residues long. CDR3 sequence (DNA): TGCAGTGCCGAGGACAGGCTAAACACTGAAGCTTTCTTT. This translates into CSAEDRLNTEAFF.

This rearrangement joins TRBV20-1 to TRBJ2-2; 7 bases line up with TRBD1. The CDR3 has 13 amino acids. The germline V gene has CDR1 DFQATT and CDR2 SNEGSKA (reference sequence). Trimming removed 3 bases from V and 5 bases from J; junction bases left unmatched: 3. The CDR3 bases are TGCAGTGCTAGGGAACAGGGGACCGGGGAGCTGTTTTTT. Amino acids: CSAREQGTGELFF.

This clonotype has at least ten counts. This chain connects TRBV20-1 to TRBJ2-1; 9 positions match TRBD2. CDR3 length: 13 residues. The germline V gene has CDR1 DFQATT and CDR2 SNEGSKA (reference sequence). Trimming took 3 bases from V and 5 from J; bases not matched to a gene: 2. The CDR3 reads CSARTSGHNEQFF. The CDR3 DNA follows: TGCAGTGCTAGGACTAGCGGACACAATGAGCAGTTCTTC.

The CDR3 loop is CASSPEGGETQYF. In nucleotides, the CDR3 is TGTGCCAGCAGTCCTGAAGGCGGAGAGACCCAGTACTTC. V and J are TRBV7-8 and TRBJ2-5; D not resolved. V dropped 6 bases and J dropped 4 bases, with 12 bases sitting between them. The CDR3 has 13 residues. Germline V gives CDR1 SGHVS, CDR2 FQNEAQ. Full variable domain (remainder filled in from reference TRBV7-8 and TRBJ2-5): GAGVSQSPRYKVAKRGQDVALRCDPISGHVSLFWYQQALGQGPEFLTYFQNEAQLDKSGLPSDRFFAERPEGSVSTLKIQRTQQEDSAVYLCASSPEGGETQYFGPGTRLLVL.

This clonotype occurred many times. The genes are TRBV20-1 and TRBJ2-1; 7 nucleotides agree with TRBD2. V lost 3 bases to trimming and J lost 8 bases; unmatched junction nucleotides: 10. The CDR3 sequence is 14 residues long. From germline, CDR1 is DFQATT and CDR2 SNEGSKA (reference sequence). Written as DNA, the CDR3 is TGCAGTGCTAGTTGGGGCCTAGGGAGGGATGAGCAGTTCTTC. Translating gives CSASWGLGRDEQFF.

This rearrangement joins TRBV7-3 to TRBJ1-3, with D possibly TRBD1 on 6 matching bases. The V end lost 3 bases, the J end lost 4 bases, and 13 bases lay between the germline ends. The CDR3 length is 15 residues. Germline values: CDR1 SGHTA, CDR2 FQGTGA. The CDR3 nucleotides read TGTGCCAGCAGCTTGGGGGGCGCGTGGGGAAACACCATATATTTT. Encoded protein: CASSLGGAWGNTIYF.

The genes are TRBV12-5 and TRBJ2-1, with 9 nucleotides matching TRBD2. Per the germline V gene, CDR1 is LGHNT and CDR2 is FRNRAP. V was clipped by 6 bases and J by 3 bases; unmatched bases: 6. The CDR3 consists of 15 residues. CDR3 in amino acids: CASGSGLANYNEQFF. CDR3 bases: TGTGCTAGTGGATCCGGACTAGCGAACTACAATGAGCAGTTCTTC.

The chain couples TRBV7-2 to TRBJ1-4; possibly TRBD1 for D (5 bases). From germline, CDR1 is SGHTA and CDR2 FQGNSA. Deletions cut 3 bases from V and 8 bases from J, with 13 bases between. The CDR3 length is 14 residues. Here the CDR3 DNA reads TGTGCCAGCAGCTTGGCGGGACCGAAGGAAAAACTGTTTTTT. It is translated as CASSLAGPKEKLFF.